Shown below are 25 T cell receptor beta chains from a single sample sequenced in a study of OX40 agonist ivuxolimab in advanced cancers. Sequencing used immunoSEQ multiplex PCR; TCRdb keeps in-frame clones, though not all of them. The sample yields around 20,000 clones, roughly 74% seen once. The specimen was CD4+ or CD8+ T cells sorted from blood, collected in a trial of the OX40 agonist ivuxolimab. The source is an adult with an advanced solid tumor such as melanoma, head and neck, liver or kidney cancer.

The rearrangement joins TRBV15 to TRBJ1-1; the D gene is possibly TRBD1 (6 bases). The CDR3 sequence is 15 residues long. V was pared by 3 bases and J by 6 bases, with 17 bases between. CDR1 LNHNV and CDR2 YYDKDF come from the germline V gene (reference sequence). DNA of the CDR3: TGTGCCACCAGCAGCCAGGGGTTTAGGAGAGCTGAAGCTTTCTTT. This gives the protein CATSSQGFRRAEAFF.

The chain recombines TRBV11-2 with TRBJ2-3; 8 positions agree with TRBD1. Germline V gives CDR1 SGHAT, CDR2 FQNNGV. The ends lost 3 bases at V and 2 bases at J; junction bases unmatched: 4. The CDR3 runs 15 residues. CDR3 sequence: CASSLDRAVTDTQYF. The CDR3 DNA is TGTGCCAGCAGCTTGGACAGGGCTGTCACAGATACGCAGTATTTT.

The chain combines TRBV20-1 with TRBJ2-7; D is ambiguous. The CDR3 has 11 amino acids. Trimming pared 2 bases from V and 4 bases from J, leaving 6 bases between. Germline assignment: CDR1 DFQATT and CDR2 SNEGSKA (reference sequence). In nucleotides, the CDR3 is TGCAGTGCTAGATCCACGTACGAGCAGTACTTC. Amino acids: CSARSTYEQYF.

This clone was found once. V usage is TRBV4-1 and J usage is TRBJ2-1, with D perhaps matching TRBD2 (5 bases). The CDR3 is made up of 14 amino acids. V lost 1 base and J lost 10, with 14 bases in between. Germline V gene sequence: CDR1 MGHRA, CDR2 YSYEKL. CDR3 bases: TGCGCCAGCAGCCAAGTTGGTACGGGGAACGAGCAGTTCTTC. Protein: CASSQVGTGNEQFF.

The chain is built from TRBV14 and TRBJ1-2; D is perhaps TRBD1 (5 bases). CDR1 is SGHDN and CDR2 is FVKESK in the germline V gene. Trimming shortened V by 0 bases and J by 5 bases, and 13 bases separated the two germline ends. This CDR3 contains 15 residues. CDR3 sequence (DNA): TGTGCCAGCAGCCAAGATGGCAGGGACGGATATGGCTACACCTTC. Its translation: CASSQDGRDGYGYTF.

V gene TRBV10-1 combines with J gene TRBJ1-2, with unresolved D. Germline V lookup: CDR1 WNHNN, CDR2 SYGVQD (reference sequence). This CDR3 contains 13 residues. V lost 1 base and J lost 6, with 9 bases in between. CDR3 nucleotides: TGCGCCAGCAGTGAGTATCTGTATGATGGCTACACCTTC. Its protein is CASSEYLYDGYTF.

This chain links TRBV2 with TRBJ2-2; D is possibly TRBD1 (6 bases). Germline-derived CDR1 and CDR2 are SNHLY and FYNNEI. The CDR3 runs to 16 residues. V was pared by 0 bases and J by 5 bases, with 13 bases between. In nucleotides, the CDR3 is TGTGCCAGCAGTGAAGCTGGGGGCACTTGGACCGGGGAGCTGTTTTTT. Translated, it gives CASSEAGGTWTGELFF.

This clone was found a few times. This rearrangement joins TRBV30 to TRBJ2-7; 7 bases align to TRBD1. V lost 0 bases, J lost 0 bases, and 2 bases stayed unmatched. There are 14 residues in the CDR3. Germline V gene lookup returns CDR1 GTSNPN and CDR2 SVGIG (reference sequence). CDR3 residues: CAWSVAGGSYEQYF. The CDR3 nucleotides read TGTGCCTGGAGTGTGGCAGGGGGCTCCTACGAGCAGTACTTC.

The V call is TRBV9, the J call TRBJ1-2; unclear D gene. The CDR3 consists of 13 residues. Trimming took off 0 bases at V and 5 bases at J, with 8 bases between the two ends. Per germline, CDR1 SGDLS and CDR2 YYNGEE. This CDR3 is CASSVDSLYGYTF. DNA for the CDR3: TGTGCCAGCAGCGTAGACAGTCTTTATGGCTACACCTTC.

The chain couples TRBV9 to TRBJ2-7, with 8 bases identical to TRBD1. The germline gives CDR1 SGDLS, CDR2 YYNGEE. CDR3 length: 16 amino acids. J gave up 0 bases and V 4 bases, and 9 bases lay outside the gene matches. The CDR3 nucleotides are TGTGCCAGCAGCCCAGGGGGCGGGAAGAGCTCCTACGAGCAGTACTTC. Protein: CASSPGGGKSSYEQYF.

The chain couples TRBV6-1 to TRBJ2-6; either TRBD1 or TRBD2 may fit D (5 bases each). Trimming stripped 3 bases from V and 2 bases from J, with 5 bases between. Looked up from germline, CDR1 is MNHNS and CDR2 is SASEGT. This CDR3 spans 14 amino acids. This CDR3 is CASSEGAGANVLTF. The CDR3 nucleotides are TGTGCCAGCAGTGAGGGGGCTGGGGCCAACGTCCTGACTTTC.

J is TRBJ1-5 and V is TRBV4-2, with D possibly being TRBD1 (5 bases). V was clipped by 0 bases and J by 2 bases, with 11 bases between them. Germline CDR1 is LGHNA and CDR2 is YNFKEQ. This CDR3 contains 16 residues. The CDR3 sequence: CASSQEVGDGNQPQHF. CDR3 nucleotides: TGTGCCAGCAGCCAAGAGGTGGGGGATGGCAATCAGCCCCAGCATTTT.

The V and J genes are TRBV5-8 and TRBJ2-5; the D call may be TRBD1 or TRBD2 (6 bases each). V was trimmed by 4 bases and J by 6 bases, leaving 16 bases between them. The CDR3 is 14 amino acids. Germline V CDR1 and CDR2: SGHTS, YDEGEE. The CDR3 loop reads CASSGTQGLKTQYF. DNA of the CDR3: TGTGCCAGCAGCGGGACTCAGGGGTTGAAGACCCAGTACTTC.

Relative to its sample, this clone is large. The chain recombines TRBV18 with TRBJ2-5; D is undetermined. V was cut by 6 bases and J by 2 bases, with 13 bases left in between. This CDR3 region has 14 residues. CDR1 and CDR2 from the germline V gene are KGHSH and LQKENI. As DNA, the CDR3 is TGTGCCAGCTCTCCATCCCGGGCTCAAGAGACCCAGTACTTC. This sequence encodes CASSPSRAQETQYF.

The chain is built from TRBV10-3 and TRBJ2-7; 9 nucleotides match TRBD1. Germline trimming cut 2 bases from V and 7 bases from J; bases unmatched to any gene: 6. This CDR3 contains 14 residues. The germline CDR1 and CDR2 sequences are ENHRY and SYGVKD. The CDR3 bases are TGTGCCATCAGTGAGACACAGGGGGCGAGTGAGCAGTACTTC. Translated: CAISETQGASEQYF.

The rearrangement joins TRBV6-5 to TRBJ1-1; D is unclear. In germline, CDR1 is MNHEY, CDR2 SVGAGI. V lost 6 bases and J lost 5, with 10 bases in between. This CDR3 has 12 residues. This CDR3 reads CASSPPSTEAFF. The CDR3 DNA follows: TGTGCCAGCAGCCCCCCGTCGACTGAAGCTTTCTTT.

V usage is TRBV7-2 and J usage is TRBJ1-2; D is uncertain. The germline V and J ends were trimmed by 6 bases and 4 bases, with 21 bases remaining between them. CDR1 SGHTA and CDR2 FQGNSA come from the germline V gene. The CDR3 runs 16 residues. The CDR3 reads CASSPHPNMASYGYTF. CDR3 nucleotide sequence: TGTGCCAGCAGTCCCCACCCGAACATGGCTTCCTATGGCTACACCTTC.

The chain employs TRBV27 and TRBJ2-7, with a tentative D call TRBD1 (6 bases). V was pared by 5 bases and J by 2 bases, with 16 bases between. Germline V gene sequence: CDR1 MNHEY, CDR2 SMNVEV (reference sequence). The length of the CDR3 is 15 residues. As DNA, the CDR3 is TGTGCCAGCAGTCCCCAAACGGGACATGCCTACGAGCAGTACTTC. Translated, it gives CASSPQTGHAYEQYF.

The J gene is TRBJ1-1, the V gene TRBV9, with D maybe TRBD1 (6 bases). The CDR3 has 15 amino acids. Per germline, CDR1 SGDLS and CDR2 YYNGEE. The V end lost 0 bases, the J end lost 5 bases, and 14 bases lay between the germline ends. The CDR3 region is CASSVGPGAITEAFF. CDR3 nucleotides: TGTGCCAGCAGCGTAGGGCCGGGGGCGATTACTGAAGCTTTCTTT. The entire variable domain, with the rest obtained from reference TRBV9 and TRBJ1-1, is as follows: DSGVTQTPKHLITATGQRVTLRCSPRSGDLSVYWYQQSLDQGLQFLIQYYNGEERAKGNILERFSAQQFPDLHSELNLSSLELGDSALYFCASSVGPGAITEAFFGQGTRLTVV.

The chain couples TRBV6-5 to TRBJ2-5, with 9 bases aligning to TRBD1. The J call is in doubt because the DNA end fits TRBJ2-7 better. CDR1 and CDR2 from the germline V gene are MNHEY and SVGAGI. The CDR3 is made up of 15 amino acids. CDR3 bases: TGTGCCAGCAGACTACAGGGGGCGCGTTGGGACGAGCAGTACTTC. Amino acids: CASRLQGARWDEQYF.

The genes are TRBV4-2 and TRBJ1-6; 9 bases fit TRBD1. This CDR3 comprises 13 residues. Losses at the gene ends were 10 bases for V and 8 bases for J; bases not matched to a gene: 6. Germline V CDR1 and CDR2: LGHNA, YNFKEQ. CDR3 loop: CATRQGVDSPLHF. The DNA for the CDR3 is TGTGCCACCAGACAGGGGGTAGATTCACCCCTCCACTTT.

The rearrangement links TRBV30 to TRBJ1-2; TRBD1 is a possible D gene (5 bases). The length of the CDR3 is 13 residues. V gave up 8 bases and J gave up 5 bases, with 18 bases separating them. Germline values: CDR1 GTSNPN, CDR2 SVGIG (reference sequence). CDR3 region: CARYSGRLYGYTF. For the CDR3, the DNA is TGTGCCCGTTATTCGGGACGGTTATATGGCTACACCTTC.

This chain uses TRBV7-2 with TRBJ2-3; D gene ambiguous. Trimming shortened V by 3 bases and J by 2 bases, and 9 bases separated the two germline ends. Germline CDR1 reads SGHTA; CDR2 reads FQGNSA. The CDR3 has 14 amino acids. In DNA form, the CDR3 reads TGTGCCAGCAGCTTCAACCCCCCCACAGATACGCAGTATTTT. This translates into CASSFNPPTDTQYF.

CDR3 in amino acids: CASSLGSSGGMETQYF. Written as DNA, the CDR3 is TGTGCCAGCAGCTTAGGAAGTAGCGGGGGGATGGAGACCCAGTACTTC. The chain has TRBV11-2 and TRBJ2-5; TRBD2 matches at 10 bases. Germline CDR1 reads SGHAT; CDR2 reads FQNNGV. V was clipped by 1 base and J by 5 bases; unmatched bases: 7. The CDR3 covers 16 residues.

This chain connects TRBV27 to TRBJ2-7, with no clear D. The CDR3 covers 14 residues. Germline CDR1 and CDR2: MNHEY and SMNVEV (reference sequence). The CDR3: CVTRRVRGSYEQYF. The CDR3 DNA is TGTGTCACCCGCCGGGTCAGAGGCTCCTACGAGCAGTACTTC.